Detailed here is one TCR beta chain. In its sample, this clonotype was seen a few times. This clone's antigen is unknown. Base qualities were left out, and no much larger clone turns up one base away. Sequenced on an Illumina HiSeq 1500. TCRdb trimmed public reads at Q25 via fastp, called clones via MiXCR and kept in-frame beta chains. Merged by CDR3 protein, the rows form single entries marked with the most common genes and DNA. For this sample there are some 180,000 distinct CDR3 sequences; 17% appear just once. The ten largest clonotypes hold less than 25% of the sample. CDR1 and CDR2 are drawn from the germline V gene: MGHDK, SYGVNS. The CDR3, cysteine through phenylalanine, is 15 amino acids long. CDR3 DNA is the only sequence kept; it has 45 bases, read in frame from the first base. The germline V end is reduced by 4 bases and the J end by 2 bases; junction bases left unmatched: 5. The data stem from a study of T cell repertoires in cytomegalovirus infection (dated by TCRdb to about 2019). Regarding the study in general: Because public TCR beta signatures pointed to carriage of CMV infection together with the matching HLA type, the HLA type of each donor mattered for the analysis.

What the authors observed across the whole study: Carriers of CMV infection plus the relevant HLA type were discriminated by the cumulative frequency of public TCR beta family members in the study cohort and in an independent roughly 400-donor cohort. The ex vivo response was dominated by HLA-C-restricted CMV-specific TCR beta clonotypes, which also provided the single most frequent clonotype in two of eight donors.

This receptor was obtained from a human donor in good health (CMV status not recorded). Some clones in this sample may be carry-over from other donors' samples. The material sequenced was CD8+ T cells from PBMCs. The V and J genes are TRBV25-1 and TRBJ2-7, and 10 bases in between align with TRBD1. The sequenced DNA: TGTGCCAGCAGTGTGGGACAGGGGACCCCCTACGAGCAGTACTTC. The translation is CASSVGQGTPYEQYF.